This T cell receptor beta chain was identified in a study of OX40 agonist ivuxolimab in advanced cancers. Assay: immunoSEQ multiplex PCR; the TCRdb copy retains only in-frame clones and omits some. Of about 52,000 clones in the sample, approximately 86% were seen once. There are 15 residues in the CDR3. The V gene end was trimmed by 6 bases and the J gene end by 10 bases; junction bases not matched to a gene: 9. Germline CDR1 reads SEHNR; CDR2 reads FQNEAQ (reference sequence). The source is an adult with an advanced solid tumor such as melanoma, head and neck, liver or kidney cancer. J is TRBJ2-1 and V is TRBV7-9; 13 bases match TRBD2. The source was CD4+ or CD8+ T cells sorted from blood, collected in a trial of the OX40 agonist ivuxolimab. The CDR3 bases are TGTGCCAGCAGTTCAACTAGCGGGGGGGTTGACGAGCAGTTCTTC. Protein: CASSSTSGGVDEQFF.